The T cell receptor (beta chain) described here comes from a study of response to subunit inactivated influenza vaccine. This clonotype has just a few counts. The ends were cut back, 0 bases at V and 3 bases at J, with 12 bases in the middle. The CDR3 contains 16 residues. Germline CDR1 is LNHNV and CDR2 is YYDKDF (reference sequence). Each CDR3 protein gets one entry after TCRdb re-called the RT-PCR reads with MiXCR. The sample lists hundreds of thousands of distinct CDR3 sequences; about 14% were seen once. The V and J genes are TRBV15 and TRBJ2-1; D remains unclear. The specimen comprised PBMCs from blood, sampled roughly 2 weeks before vaccination. This receptor was identified in a man aged 50-60 years who received an inactivated influenza vaccine. The DNA of the CDR3 is TGTGCCACCAGCAGAGATCCCAGAGGCGGCTACAATGAGCAGTTCTTC. Amino acids: CATSRDPRGGYNEQFF. Supplemented by reference TRBV15 and TRBJ2-1, the full variable domain reads DAMVIQNPRYQVTQFGKPVTLSCSQTLNHNVMYWYQQKSSQAPKLLFHYYDKDFNNEADTPDNFQSRRPNTSFCFLDIRSPGLGDTAMYLCATSRDPRGGYNEQFFGPGTRLTVL.